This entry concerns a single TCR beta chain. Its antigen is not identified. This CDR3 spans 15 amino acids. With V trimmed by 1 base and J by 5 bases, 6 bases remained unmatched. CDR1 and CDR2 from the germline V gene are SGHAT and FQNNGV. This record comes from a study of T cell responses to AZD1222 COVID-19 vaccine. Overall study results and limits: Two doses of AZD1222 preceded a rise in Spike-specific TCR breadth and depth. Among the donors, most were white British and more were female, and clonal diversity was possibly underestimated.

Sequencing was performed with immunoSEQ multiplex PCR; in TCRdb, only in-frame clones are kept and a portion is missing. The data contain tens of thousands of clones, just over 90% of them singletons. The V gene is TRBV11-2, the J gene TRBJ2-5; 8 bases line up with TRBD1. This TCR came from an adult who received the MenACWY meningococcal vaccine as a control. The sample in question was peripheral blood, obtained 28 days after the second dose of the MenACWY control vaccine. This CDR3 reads CASSLGTGIAETQYF. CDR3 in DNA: TGTGCCAGCAGCTTAGGGACAGGGATTGCGGAGACCCAGTACTTC.